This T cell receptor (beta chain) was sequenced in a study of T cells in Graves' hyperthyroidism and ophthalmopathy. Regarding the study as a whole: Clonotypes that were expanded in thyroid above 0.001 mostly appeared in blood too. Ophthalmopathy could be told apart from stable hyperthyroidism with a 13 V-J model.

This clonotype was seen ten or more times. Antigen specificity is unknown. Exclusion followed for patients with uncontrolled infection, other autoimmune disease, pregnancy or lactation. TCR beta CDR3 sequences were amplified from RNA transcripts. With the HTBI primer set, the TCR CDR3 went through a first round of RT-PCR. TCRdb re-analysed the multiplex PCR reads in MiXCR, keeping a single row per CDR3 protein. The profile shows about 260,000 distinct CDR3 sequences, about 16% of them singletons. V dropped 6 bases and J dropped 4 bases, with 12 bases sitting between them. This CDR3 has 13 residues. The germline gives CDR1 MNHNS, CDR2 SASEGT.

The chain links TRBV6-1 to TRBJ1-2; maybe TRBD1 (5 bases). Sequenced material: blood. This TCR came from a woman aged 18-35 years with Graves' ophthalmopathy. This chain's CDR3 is CASRSGTVYGYTF. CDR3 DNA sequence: TGTGCCAGCAGGTCCGGGACGGTCTATGGCTACACCTTC.